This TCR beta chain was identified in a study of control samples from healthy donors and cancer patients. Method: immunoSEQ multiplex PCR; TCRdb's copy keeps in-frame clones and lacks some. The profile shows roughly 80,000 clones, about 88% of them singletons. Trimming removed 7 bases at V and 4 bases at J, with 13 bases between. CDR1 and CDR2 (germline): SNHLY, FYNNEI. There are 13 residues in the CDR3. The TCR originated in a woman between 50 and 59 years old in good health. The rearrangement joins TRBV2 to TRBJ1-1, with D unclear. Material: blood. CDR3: CASNKELSTEAFF. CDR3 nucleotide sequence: TGTGCCAGCAACAAGGAGTTGAGCACTGAAGCTTTCTTT.